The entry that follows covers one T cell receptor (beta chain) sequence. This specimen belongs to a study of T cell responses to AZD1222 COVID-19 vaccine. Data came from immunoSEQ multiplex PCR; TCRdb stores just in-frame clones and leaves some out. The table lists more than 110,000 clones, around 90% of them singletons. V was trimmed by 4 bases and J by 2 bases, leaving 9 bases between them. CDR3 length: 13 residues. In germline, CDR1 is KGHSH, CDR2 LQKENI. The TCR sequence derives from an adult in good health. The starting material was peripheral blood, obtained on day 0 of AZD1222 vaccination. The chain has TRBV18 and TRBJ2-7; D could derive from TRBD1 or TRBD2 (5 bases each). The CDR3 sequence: CASSRDPTYEQYF. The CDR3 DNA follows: TGTGCCAGCTCACGGGACCCCACCTACGAGCAGTACTTC.